These 17 T cell receptor beta chains were all obtained from the same sample, sequenced in a study of T cell repertoires in cytomegalovirus infection. Antigen specificity for these receptors is unknown. TCRdb reprocessed the reads with MiXCR, giving one entry per CDR3 protein. The sample lists around 750,000 distinct CDR3 sequences, approximately 32% occurring once. The sequencing used cultured CD8+ T cells from PBMCs, collected from culture after CMV antigen stimulation. Receptor source: a human donor in good health (CMV status not recorded). Some clones in this sample may be carry-over from other donors' samples.

The rearrangement uses TRBV29-1 and TRBJ1-1; 7 positions agree with TRBD1. Trimming removed 5 bases from V and 11 bases from J; junction bases left unmatched: 8. CDR1 and CDR2 (germline): SQVTM, ANQGSEA. The CDR3 contains 11 residues. The CDR3: CSVPRQGAAFF. CDR3 DNA sequence: TGCAGCGTTCCCCGACAGGGTGCGGCTTTCTTT.

A few counts support this clonotype. The J gene is TRBJ2-1, the V gene TRBV6-1; no definite D call. The CDR3 length is 16 residues. V shed 3 bases and J shed 0 bases, with 12 bases lying between them. Germline assignment: CDR1 MNHNS and CDR2 SASEGT. This CDR3 is CASSDMTPLSYNEQFF. The CDR3 coding sequence is TGTGCCAGCAGTGACATGACTCCCCTCTCCTACAATGAGCAGTTCTTC.

The chain has TRBV19 and TRBJ2-3, with 7 bases fitting TRBD2. This CDR3 contains 14 residues. Trimming took 11 bases from V and 2 from J; bases not matched to a gene: 10. Germline V gene data show CDR1 as LNHDA and CDR2 as SQIVND (reference sequence). The chain's CDR3 is CASSPGTTTDTQYF. In DNA form, the CDR3 reads TGTGCCTCAAGCCCCGGGACTACCACAGATACGCAGTATTTT. The variable domain in full, completed from reference TRBV19 and TRBJ2-3, reads DGGITQSPKYLFRKEGQNVTLSCEQNLNHDAMYWYRQDPGQGLRLIYYSQIVNDFQKGDIAEGYSVSREKKESFPLTVTSAQKNPTAFYLCASSPGTTTDTQYFGPGTRLTVL.

V and J are TRBV29-1 and TRBJ1-1, with 10 bases that match TRBD1. Looked up from germline, CDR1 is SQVTM and CDR2 is ANQGSEA. J lost 3 bases, V lost 7 bases, and 11 bases had no gene match. The CDR3 runs 15 residues. The DNA of the CDR3 is TGCAGCGGATGGGACAGGGGCTTTGAGGACACTGAAGCTTTCTTT. Protein: CSGWDRGFEDTEAFF.

On this clonotype: One junction end does not reproduce the germline sequence, and a read error may be involved. The chain uses TRBV5-4 and TRBJ1-3; D unclear. Per the germline V gene, CDR1 is SGHNT and CDR2 is YYREEE (reference sequence). The CDR3 covers 16 residues. Here the CDR3 reads CANSLEGARGVNTIYF. As DNA, the CDR3 is TGTGCCAACAGCTTGGAGGGAGCCCGCGGAGTAAACACCATATATTTT.

This clonotype has ten or more counts. This CDR3 is CASTSGGSDTQYF. CDR3 in DNA: TGTGCCAGCACTAGCGGGGGGTCAGATACGCAGTATTTT. The V gene is TRBV7-2, the J gene TRBJ2-3, with TRBD2 identical over 11 bases. The length of the CDR3 is 13 residues. The V segment lost 7 bases and the J segment 4 bases; nucleotides outside the gene matches: 1. Looked up from germline, CDR1 is SGHTA and CDR2 is FQGNSA.

V usage is TRBV10-1 and J usage is TRBJ1-1; 9 nucleotides align to TRBD1. This CDR3 contains 16 residues. The V gene's germline CDR1 is WNHNN and CDR2 SYGVQD (reference sequence). Trimming cost V 4 bases and J 4 bases; bases outside gene matches: 10. The CDR3 spells CASSGRRDRASTEAFF. CDR3 sequence (DNA): TGCGCCAGCAGTGGACGAAGGGACAGGGCATCCACTGAAGCTTTCTTT.

This clonotype was detected a few times. The chain links TRBV7-2 to TRBJ1-4; possible D gene TRBD1, 5 bases. Trimming removed 4 bases from V and 6 bases from J, with 18 bases in between. Germline V lookup: CDR1 SGHTA, CDR2 FQGNSA. The CDR3 totals 16 residues. The CDR3 region has the DNA TGTGCCAGCAGCTCCTTCTCCGGGGCGTGGGATGAAAAACTGTTTTTT. Translated, it gives CASSSFSGAWDEKLFF.

This clonotype showed up many times. This chain uses TRBV7-8 with TRBJ1-1; unclear D gene. Trimming removed 6 bases at V and 7 bases at J, with 18 bases between. CDR1 and CDR2 from the germline V gene are SGHVS and FQNEAQ. The CDR3 spans 14 residues. CDR3 sequence: CASSRRAETSEAFF. DNA for the CDR3: TGTGCCAGCAGTCGACGAGCAGAAACCAGTGAAGCTTTCTTT.

This clonotype was counted between two and nine times. The chain has TRBV6-1 and TRBJ2-1, with 9 bases fitting TRBD1. J lost 7 bases, V lost 7 bases, and 20 bases had no gene match. CDR3 length equals 18 residues. Germline lookup yields CDR1 MNHNS and CDR2 SASEGT. The CDR3 here is CASILLYPGQGSGNEQFF. CDR3 nucleotides: TGTGCCAGCATCTTACTTTATCCGGGACAGGGATCTGGGAATGAGCAGTTCTTC.

The chain recombines TRBV6-6 with TRBJ2-1, with D possibly matching TRBD2 (7 bases). V dropped 6 bases and J dropped 10 bases, with 22 bases sitting between them. The CDR3 contains 15 residues. Per germline, CDR1 MNHNY and CDR2 SVGAGI (reference sequence). In nucleotides, the CDR3 is TGTGCCAGCAGAACCCGGCGGGGGCCCCTCTTGGAGCAGTTCTTC. As protein: CASRTRRGPLLEQFF.

The V gene is TRBV19, the J gene TRBJ2-5, with a weak D call TRBD1 (6 bases). CDR3 length: 15 amino acids. The V end lost 5 bases, the J end lost 1 base, and 14 bases lay between the germline ends. Germline CDR1 reads LNHDA; CDR2 reads SQIVND (reference sequence). The CDR3 is CASSEWTDVQETQYF. For the CDR3, the DNA is TGTGCCAGTAGTGAATGGACAGATGTCCAAGAGACCCAGTACTTC.

This clonotype was seen a handful of times. The chain links TRBV7-6 to TRBJ1-2, with 9 bases lining up with TRBD1. V dropped 8 bases and J dropped 14; count of bases not matched to a gene: 15. The CDR3 covers 13 residues. Germline V gives CDR1 SGHVS, CDR2 FNYEAQ. The CDR3 nucleotides read TGTGCCAGCTTAGATAACCGGGACAGGGAACAGACCTTC. Translation gives CASLDNRDREQTF.

V usage is TRBV12-3 or TRBV12-4 and J usage is TRBJ2-7; 9 bases agree with TRBD1. The trim removed 6 bases at V and 6 bases at J, leaving 3 bases unmatched. The CDR3 length is 12 residues. Here the CDR3 DNA reads TGTGCCAGCAGGGGGGACAGGGCCGAGCAGTACTTC. It specifies CASRGDRAEQYF.

This clonotype was observed a few times. The chain employs TRBV10-2 and TRBJ2-1, with no clear D. CDR1 and CDR2 from the germline V gene are WSHSY and SAAADI. The V gene lost 9 bases and the J gene lost 4 bases, with 7 bases spanning the gap. This CDR3 region has 11 residues. DNA of the CDR3: TGCGCCAGTGACGGTTACAATGAGCAGTTCTTC. Its translation is CASDGYNEQFF.

CDR3 in DNA: TGTGCCAGCAGTGAAGTACAGGGGCCCAAGGGCACTGAAGCTTTCTTT. This codes for CASSEVQGPKGTEAFF. This chain connects TRBV2 to TRBJ1-1, with 7 bases that match TRBD1. After removal of 1 base from V and 4 bases from J, the junction contained 9 bases not matched to a gene. CDR1 is SNHLY and CDR2 is FYNNEI in the germline V gene. This CDR3 comprises 16 residues.

The rearrangement joins TRBV13 to TRBJ1-1, with a possible D match to TRBD1 (5 bases). CDR1 and CDR2 (germline): PRHDT, FYEKMQ (reference sequence). V was pared by 2 bases and J by 11 bases, with 15 bases between. The CDR3 spans 13 residues. CDR3 coding DNA: TGTGCCAGCAGCTTAAGGGGTACTAACATTGCTTTCTTT. Amino acids: CASSLRGTNIAFF.